Listed below are T cell receptor beta chains from one sample, sequenced in a study of blood T cell repertoires in COVID-19. Using immunoSEQ multiplex PCR, the repertoire was profiled, and TCRdb retains in-frame clones only, with some absent. Of approximately 220,000 clones listed, around 84% are singletons. The sequencing input was peripheral blood. These receptors were collected from a woman aged 60-75 years who had recovered from COVID-19. Each CDR3 is given with its conserved first and last residue. Fields, in order: clone size, D gene, J gene, V gene, CDR3 DNA, CDR3 protein. The D gene is left open where the match is weak. Clone size is given for some rows only: seen once, a few or many times, or a class if the clone is expanded.

>NA|NA|TRBJ1-3|TRBV18
TGTGCCAGCTCACCGCCTGGAGCGGGCCGCTCTGGAAACACCATATATTTT
CASSPPGAGRSGNTIYF
>NA|TRBD1|TRBJ1-3|TRBV9
TGTGCCAGCAGCGTAGGAGGACAGGCGGGAAACACCATATATTTT
CASSVGGQAGNTIYF
>NA|NA|TRBJ1-6|TRBV6-5
TGTGCCAGCAGTTATTATAGGCCAGGGGCTAATTCACCCCTCCACTTT
CASSYYRPGANSPLHF
>NA|TRBD2|TRBJ2-2|TRBV12-5
TGTGCTAGTGGTCCCGGGGGGGCTTTAACCGGGGAGCTGTTTTTT
CASGPGGALTGELFF
>NA|NA|TRBJ2-5|TRBV28
TGTGCCAGCAGTCCCGGGGGACCTCAAGAGACCCAGTACTTC
CASSPGGPQETQYF
>NA|NA|TRBJ2-2|TRBV4-2
TGTGCCAGCAGCCAAGATAGCGCTAGCGAGGAGCTGTTTTTT
CASSQDSASEELFF
>NA|TRBD1|TRBJ1-5|TRBV20-1
TGCAGTGCTAGTTCAATCCGGGACAGGGCCTATAATCAGCCCCAGCATTTT
CSASSIRDRAYNQPQHF
>NA|NA|TRBJ2-5|TRBV5-5
TGTGCCAGCAGCTTGGCCGGGGAGACCCAGTACTTC
CASSLAGETQYF
>NA|TRBD2|TRBJ2-1|TRBV4-2
TGTGCCAGCAGCCAGGGGACTAGCGGGGGGCCGTCCTACAATGAGCAGTTCTTC
CASSQGTSGGPSYNEQFF
>NA|TRBD1|TRBJ2-7|TRBV5-6
TGTGCCAGCAGCCTCGGACAGGGACACGTCTGGGAGCAGTACTTC
CASSLGQGHVWEQYF
>few|TRBD2|TRBJ2-3|TRBV3-1/TRBV3-2
TGTGCCAGCAGCCAAGATCTTGGAGAACTAGCGGGGGGTGGCACAGATACGCAGTATTTT
CASSQDLGELAGGGTDTQYF
>NA|NA|TRBJ2-1|TRBV5-1
TGCGCCAGCAGCTTGACGCTAGCGCTCAGGGCCGATGAGCAGTTCTTC
CASSLTLALRADEQFF
>NA|TRBD1|TRBJ1-1|TRBV7-9
TGTGCCAGCAGCTCTATAAAACCCAGGACAGGGATGAACACTGAAGCTTTCTTT
CASSSIKPRTGMNTEAFF
>NA|TRBD1|TRBJ2-7|TRBV4-1
TGCGCCAGCAGCCGCCAACCCGGGACAGGGACCTACGAGCAGTACTTC
CASSRQPGTGTYEQYF
>few|NA|TRBJ1-2|TRBV6-4
TGTGCCAGCAGTGACGGCAGGAACTATGGCTACACCTTC
CASSDGRNYGYTF
>NA|NA|TRBJ1-2|TRBV5-4
TGTGCCAGCAGCTTAATACTAAGCTATGGCTACACCTTC
CASSLILSYGYTF
>many|NA|TRBJ2-1|TRBV5-5
TGTGCCAGCAGCTTAACCAGCTCCTACAATGAGCAGTTCTTC
CASSLTSSYNEQFF
>NA|TRBD1|TRBJ1-3|TRBV18
TGTGCCAGCTCACCACAGGGGGCTTGGGCTGGAAACACCATATATTTT
CASSPQGAWAGNTIYF
>NA|TRBD2|TRBJ2-3|TRBV7-2
TGTGCCAGCAGCCTGGGACTAGCGGGGCCTGACACAGATACGCAGTATTTT
CASSLGLAGPDTDTQYF
>NA|NA|TRBJ1-5|TRBV2
TGTGCCAGCAGCCAGGCGTCTCAGCCCCAGCATTTT
CASSQASQPQHF
>NA|NA|TRBJ2-3|TRBV25-1
TGTGCCAGCAGTGATCCCGTTCTTAGCACAGATACGCAGTATTTT
CASSDPVLSTDTQYF
>NA|NA|TRBJ2-1|TRBV25-1
TGTGCCAGCAGTGCGCCCGACAGGAGAGTGGAGCAGTTCTTC
CASSAPDRRVEQFF
>once|NA|TRBJ2-1|TRBV2
TGTGCCAGCAGTTCAACCGCGCGGACTTTCAATGAGCAGTTCTTC
CASSSTARTFNEQFF
>NA|NA|TRBJ1-3|TRBV9
TGTGCCAGCAGCAGGGGCTCTGGAAACACCATATATTTT
CASSRGSGNTIYF
>NA|NA|TRBJ1-2|TRBV18
TGTGCCAGCTCGCCGGACAGCCGGGGATATGGCTACACCTTC
CASSPDSRGYGYTF
>NA|NA|TRBJ1-2|TRBV6-5
TGTGCCAGCAGTTACAGTTACGACCCCGGGGACTATGGCTACACCTTC
CASSYSYDPGDYGYTF
>NA|NA|TRBJ2-6|TRBV15
TGTGCCACCAGCAGGAGAAGTTGGTCTGGGGCCAACGTCCTGACTTTC
CATSRRSWSGANVLTF
>NA|NA|TRBJ1-5|TRBV27
TGTGCCAGCAGTTTCTTAGAGGAGGGGCCCCAGCATTTT
CASSFLEEGPQHF
>NA|NA|TRBJ1-4|TRBV7-9
TGTGCCAGCAGCTTAGAACTCCGGACAAGAGAAAAACTGTTTTTT
CASSLELRTREKLFF
>NA|TRBD1|TRBJ1-2|TRBV4-2
TGTGCCAGCAGCCAAGACCCAAGACAGGGGGGCTATGGCTACACCTTC
CASSQDPRQGGYGYTF
>NA|TRBD1|TRBJ1-2|TRBV5-6
TGTGCCAGCAGACAATGGGACAGGGGCCCCTATGGCTACACCTTC
CASRQWDRGPYGYTF
>few|NA|TRBJ1-4|TRBV29-1
TGCAGCGGGGCCGACCGGGAAAAACTGTTTTTT
CSGADREKLFF
>NA|TRBD2|TRBJ2-5|TRBV6-6
TGTGCCAGCAGTCCGACTAGCGGAACCTACACCCCTCGGGAGACCCAGTACTTC
CASSPTSGTYTPRETQYF
>NA|NA|TRBJ1-3|TRBV7-9
TGTGCCAGCAGCTCTACAGGTTACGGAAACACCATATATTTT
CASSSTGYGNTIYF
>NA|NA|TRBJ1-2|TRBV3-1/TRBV3-2
TGTGCCAGCAGCCTCCAATGGGGAGTTAACTATGGCTACACCTTC
CASSLQWGVNYGYTF
>NA|TRBD1|TRBJ2-7|TRBV6-5
TGTGCCACGGGGGACAGGGCTTACGAGCAGTACTTC
CATGDRAYEQYF
>NA|TRBD2|TRBJ2-7|TRBV10-3
TGTGCCATCAGTGACTGGGGACTAGCTTCGCACGAGCAGTACTTC
CAISDWGLASHEQYF
>NA|NA|TRBJ2-5|TRBV10-3
TGTGCCATCAGTGCTCTAGGGACAACACAAGAGACCCAGTACTTC
CAISALGTTQETQYF
>NA|TRBD1|TRBJ1-3|TRBV7-8
TGTGCCAGCAGCTTAGGGACAGGGCTCGGAAACACCATATATTTT
CASSLGTGLGNTIYF
>NA|TRBD2|TRBJ2-5|TRBV6-2/TRBV6-3
TGTGCCAGCAGCCCACGGGGGGGCGCGCAAGAGACCCAGTACTTC
CASSPRGGAQETQYF
>NA|TRBD1|TRBJ1-2|TRBV2
TGTGCCAGCAGTTGGGGACAGGGGAGGTGGTACGGCTACACCTTC
CASSWGQGRWYGYTF